This T cell receptor beta chain was sequenced during a study of type 1 regulatory T cells. Germline V lookup: CDR1 SGHVS, CDR2 FQNEAQ. Trimming stripped 2 bases from V and 7 bases from J, with 14 bases between. The CDR3 spans 14 residues. Via MiXCR, TCRdb re-called the reads, giving one row per CDR3 protein. The sample carries 80,000 to 100,000 distinct CDR3 sequences, roughly 28% recorded once. This chain uses TRBV7-8 with TRBJ1-1; D is undetermined. This clonotype originated in a human donor in good health. Sequenced material: CD4+ T cells, either the whole sample or a sorted fraction (not recorded which). CDR3: CASSLSEGRDEAFF. In nucleotides, the CDR3 is TGTGCCAGCAGCTTATCTGAGGGCCGTGATGAAGCTTTCTTT.